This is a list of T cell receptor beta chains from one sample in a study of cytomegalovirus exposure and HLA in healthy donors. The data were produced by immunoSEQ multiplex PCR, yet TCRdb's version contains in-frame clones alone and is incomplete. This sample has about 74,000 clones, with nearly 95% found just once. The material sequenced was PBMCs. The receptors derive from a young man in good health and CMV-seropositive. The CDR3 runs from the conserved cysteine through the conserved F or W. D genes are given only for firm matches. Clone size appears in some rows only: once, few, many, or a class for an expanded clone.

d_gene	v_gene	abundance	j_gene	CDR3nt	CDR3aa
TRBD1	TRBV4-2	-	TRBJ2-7	TGTGCCAGCAGCCAAGAACGTGGCCCGGGACAGACCTACGAGCAGTACTTC	CASSQERGPGQTYEQYF
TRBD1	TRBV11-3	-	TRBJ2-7	TGTGCCAGCAGCGCTAGGACAGGGGAAACGACCTACGAGCAGTACTTC	CASSARTGETTYEQYF
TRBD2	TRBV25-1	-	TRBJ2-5	TGTGCCAGCGTCACTAGCGGAGCCAGTCAAGAGACCCAGTACTTC	CASVTSGASQETQYF
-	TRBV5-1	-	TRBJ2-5	TGCGCCAGCAGCCCCGGGATAGGCAGGTCCGAAGGGACCCAGTACTTC	CASSPGIGRSEGTQYF
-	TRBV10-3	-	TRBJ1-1	TGTGCCATCAGTGAGTCGGGCAGTTCCAGAGCTTTCTTT	CAISESGSSRAFF
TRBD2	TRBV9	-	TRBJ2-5	TGTGCCAGCAGCGTAGAGCGAAGCGGGAGGGACCAAGAGACCCAGTACTTC	CASSVERSGRDQETQYF
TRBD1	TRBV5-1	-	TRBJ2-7	TGCGCCAGCAGCTTGGGGGGACAGGGGTTCTACGAGCAGTACTTC	CASSLGGQGFYEQYF
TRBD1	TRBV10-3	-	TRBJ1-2	TGTGCCGCTTCGACAGGGGACTATGGCTACACCTTC	CAASTGDYGYTF
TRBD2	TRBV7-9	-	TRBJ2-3	TGTGCCAGCAGCTCACTAGCGGGAGGGGCCAAGTCGCAGTATTTT	CASSSLAGGAKSQYF
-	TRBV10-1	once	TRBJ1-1	TGCGCCAGCAGTGCCGGCGAATGGCGGCCCCCTGAAGCTTTCTTT	CASSAGEWRPPEAFF
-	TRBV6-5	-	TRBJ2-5	TGTGCCAGCAGGACAGGTGGAGCGGAGACCCAGTACTTC	CASRTGGAETQYF
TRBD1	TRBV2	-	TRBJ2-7	TGTGCCAGCAGTGGACAGGGTAAGACCTACGAGCAGTACTTC	CASSGQGKTYEQYF
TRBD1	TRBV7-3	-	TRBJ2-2	TGTGCCAGCAGCCTAGGGACAGGAGCCGGGGAGCTGTTTTTT	CASSLGTGAGELFF
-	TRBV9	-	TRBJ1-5	TGTGCCAGCAGCGGGTCGGGGGGCGGCGGTCAGCCCCAGCATTTT	CASSGSGGGGQPQHF
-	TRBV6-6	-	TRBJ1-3	TGTGCCAGCGCCCAGGCCACAGGCGCTGGAAACACCATATATTTT	CASAQATGAGNTIYF
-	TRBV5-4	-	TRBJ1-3	TGTGCCAGCAGCTTGGGACTGGACTCTGGAAACACCATATATTTT	CASSLGLDSGNTIYF
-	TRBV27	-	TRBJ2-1	TGTGCCAGCAGTTTGGGGCGGAACAATGAGCAGTTCTTC	CASSLGRNNEQFF
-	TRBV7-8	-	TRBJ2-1	TGTGCCAGCAGCACCTTAAGCGGGTCTGGGCCCAATGAGCAGTTCTTC	CASSTLSGSGPNEQFF
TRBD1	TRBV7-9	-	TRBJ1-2	TGTGCCAGCAGCTTGGACAGGGGTTTCAACGGCTACACCTTC	CASSLDRGFNGYTF
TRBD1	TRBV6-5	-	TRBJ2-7	TGTGCCAGCAGTTACGGGACAGGGGGCTCCTACGAGCAGTACTTC	CASSYGTGGSYEQYF
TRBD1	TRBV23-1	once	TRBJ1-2	TGCGCCAGCTCCAGGACGGACAGGGGGCCAGCTAACTATGGCTACACCTTC	CASSRTDRGPANYGYTF
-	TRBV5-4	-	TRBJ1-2	TGTGCCAGCAGCCGGGACAATCTCGGCTACACCTTC	CASSRDNLGYTF
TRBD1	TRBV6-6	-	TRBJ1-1	TGTGCCAGCAGGCACTCGGGAGGGGGCCCGCGGGTCGAAGCTTTCTTT	CASRHSGGGPRVEAFF
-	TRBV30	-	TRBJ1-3	TGTGCCTCGCTTGTCGGGGAGGGCCCCTCTGGAAACACCATATATTTT	CASLVGEGPSGNTIYF
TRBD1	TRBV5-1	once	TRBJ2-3	TGCGCCAGCAGCTTGGGGGACAGAGGCGCAGATACGCAGTATTTT	CASSLGDRGADTQYF
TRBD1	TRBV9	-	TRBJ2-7	TGTGCCAGCAGCCCGCGGGACAGGGAAAACCCCAAGCAGTACTTC	CASSPRDRENPKQYF
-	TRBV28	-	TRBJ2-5	TGTGCCAGCAGTTGGCTTGGGTTCGGGGGAGAGACCCAGTACTTC	CASSWLGFGGETQYF
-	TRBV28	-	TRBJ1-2	TGTGCCAGCAGCTGGTCCACTGATGGCTACACCTTC	CASSWSTDGYTF
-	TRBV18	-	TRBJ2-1	TGTGCCAGCTCGCCGGGTAGCGGAGATTACAATGAGCAGTTCTTC	CASSPGSGDYNEQFF
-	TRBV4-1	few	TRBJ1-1	TGCGCCAGCAGCTTACATCGGAGGGACACTGAAGCTTTCTTT	CASSLHRRDTEAFF
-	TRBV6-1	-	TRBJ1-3	TGTGCCAGCAGTGAAGCCCACAGTCATGGAAACACCATATATTTT	CASSEAHSHGNTIYF
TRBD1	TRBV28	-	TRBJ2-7	TGTGCCAGCAGGGGGACAGGCGTCCGCTACGAGCAGTACTTC	CASRGTGVRYEQYF
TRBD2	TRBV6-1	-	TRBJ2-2	TGTGCCAGCAGTGAAGCAGGCCTAGCGGGAGGGTATGGGGCCGGGGAGCTGTTTTTT	CASSEAGLAGGYGAGELFF
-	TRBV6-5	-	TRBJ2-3	TGTGCCAGCAGTTACGATTCGGGGAGCACAGATACGCAGTATTTT	CASSYDSGSTDTQYF
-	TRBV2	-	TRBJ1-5	TGTGCCAGCAGTGACAGGCATAGCAATCAGCCCCAGCATTTT	CASSDRHSNQPQHF
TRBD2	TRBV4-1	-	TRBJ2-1	TGCGCCAGCAGCCAACTGTCCGGGACTAGCGGGATCGATGAGCAGTTCTTC	CASSQLSGTSGIDEQFF
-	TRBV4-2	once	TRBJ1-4	TGTGCCAGCAGCCAATCCGGGGAGAGGTTTTTT	CASSQSGERFF
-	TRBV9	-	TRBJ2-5	TGTGCCAGCAGCGTACGATCCTGGACAGTACAAGAGACCCAGTACTTC	CASSVRSWTVQETQYF
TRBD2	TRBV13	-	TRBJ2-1	TGTGCCAGCAGCTCGACTAGCGGACATTACAATGAGCAGTTCTTC	CASSSTSGHYNEQFF
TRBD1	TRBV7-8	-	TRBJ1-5	TGTGCCAGCAGCTTATCGTACCGTAGGGACAGGGTCTATAGCAATCAGCCCCAGCATTTT	CASSLSYRRDRVYSNQPQHF
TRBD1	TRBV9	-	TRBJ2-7	TGTGCCAGCAGCGCGGGCAGGGGGCGCTTGTCCGAGCAGTACTTC	CASSAGRGRLSEQYF
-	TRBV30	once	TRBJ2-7	TGTGCCTGGAGTACCGGACTGACCTCAATCTACGAGCAGTACTTC	CAWSTGLTSIYEQYF
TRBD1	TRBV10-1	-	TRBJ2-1	TGCGCCAGCAGTTCTCCTGGGACAGGGTTGAGGAATGAGCAGTTCTTC	CASSSPGTGLRNEQFF
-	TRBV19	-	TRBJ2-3	TGTGCCAGTAGTTCGGCGGCAGCCAGCACAGATACGCAGTATTTT	CASSSAAASTDTQYF
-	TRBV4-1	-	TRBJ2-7	TGCGCCAGCAGCCAAGTGAGTGGGACTGTCCTTCCTTACGAGCAGTACTTC	CASSQVSGTVLPYEQYF
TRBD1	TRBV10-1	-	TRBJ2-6	TGCGCCAGCAGAGACGGACAGGGAAGCTCTGGGGCCAACGTCCTGACTTTC	CASRDGQGSSGANVLTF
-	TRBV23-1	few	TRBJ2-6	TGCGCCAGCGGCCCCCGGAAGGGAGCTGGGGCCAACGTCCTGACTTTC	CASGPRKGAGANVLTF
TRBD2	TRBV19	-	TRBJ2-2	TGTGCCAGTAAAATAATAGCGGGAGTTTCCACCGGGGAGCTGTTTTTT	CASKIIAGVSTGELFF
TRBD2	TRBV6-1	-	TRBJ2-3	TGTGCCAGCAGTTTAGCGGGAGTGGGCACAGATACGCAGTATTTT	CASSLAGVGTDTQYF
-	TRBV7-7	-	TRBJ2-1	TGTGCTAGCAGCTTAAGCAGGGGTGAGAATGAGCAGTTCTTC	CASSLSRGENEQFF
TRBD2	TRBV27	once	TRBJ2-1	TGTGCCATCAGAGAAGCGGGAGGTATTTCCAATGAGCAGTTCTTC	CAIREAGGISNEQFF
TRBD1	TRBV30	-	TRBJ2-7	TGTGCCTCTTCCAGGGGACAGTCCTACGAGCAGTACTTC	CASSRGQSYEQYF